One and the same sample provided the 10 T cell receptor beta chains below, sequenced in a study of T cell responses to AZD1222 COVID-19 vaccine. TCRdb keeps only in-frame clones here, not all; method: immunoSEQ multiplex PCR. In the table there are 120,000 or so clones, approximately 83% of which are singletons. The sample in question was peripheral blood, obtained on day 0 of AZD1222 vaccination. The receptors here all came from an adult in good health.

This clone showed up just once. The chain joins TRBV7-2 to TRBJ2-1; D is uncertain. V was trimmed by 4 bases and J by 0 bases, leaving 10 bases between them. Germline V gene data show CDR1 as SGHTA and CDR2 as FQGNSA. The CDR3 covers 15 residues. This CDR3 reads CASSSRASSYNEQFF. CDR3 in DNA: TGTGCCAGCAGCTCCCGAGCGAGCTCCTACAATGAGCAGTTCTTC.

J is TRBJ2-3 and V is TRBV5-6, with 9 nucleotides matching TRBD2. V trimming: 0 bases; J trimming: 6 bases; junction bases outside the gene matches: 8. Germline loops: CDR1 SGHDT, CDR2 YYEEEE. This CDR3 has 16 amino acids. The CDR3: CASSLGLAGMGDTQYF. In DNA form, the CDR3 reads TGTGCCAGCAGCTTGGGGCTAGCGGGGATGGGGGATACGCAGTATTTT.

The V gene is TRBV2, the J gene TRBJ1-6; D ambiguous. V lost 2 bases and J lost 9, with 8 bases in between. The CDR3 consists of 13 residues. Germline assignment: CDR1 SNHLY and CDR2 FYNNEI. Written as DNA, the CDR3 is TGTGCCAGCAGTGAACGGGGAGGTTCACCCCTCCACTTT. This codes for CASSERGGSPLHF.

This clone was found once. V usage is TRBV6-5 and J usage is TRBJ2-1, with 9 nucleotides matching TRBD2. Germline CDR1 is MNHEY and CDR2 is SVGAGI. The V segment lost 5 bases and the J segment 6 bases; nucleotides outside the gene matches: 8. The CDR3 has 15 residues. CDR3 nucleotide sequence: TGTGCCAGCAGTCCCGGGACTAGCCCTTCCAATGAGCAGTTCTTC. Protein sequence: CASSPGTSPSNEQFF.

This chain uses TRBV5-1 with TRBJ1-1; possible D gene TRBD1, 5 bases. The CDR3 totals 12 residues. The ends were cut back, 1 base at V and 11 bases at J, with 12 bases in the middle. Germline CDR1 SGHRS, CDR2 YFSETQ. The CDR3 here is CASSLRGDLAFF. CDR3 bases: TGCGCCAGCAGCTTGCGCGGGGACCTCGCTTTCTTT. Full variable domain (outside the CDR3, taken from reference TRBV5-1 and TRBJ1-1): KAGVTQTPRYLIKTRGQQVTLSCSPISGHRSVSWYQQTPGQGLQFLFEYFSETQRNKGNFPGRFSGRQFSNSRSEMNVSTLELGDSALYLCASSLRGDLAFFGQGTRLTVV.

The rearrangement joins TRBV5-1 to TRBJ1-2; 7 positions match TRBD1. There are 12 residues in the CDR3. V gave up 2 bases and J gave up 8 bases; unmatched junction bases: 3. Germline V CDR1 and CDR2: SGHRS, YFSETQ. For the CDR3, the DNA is TGCGCCAGCAGCTTAAGGACAGGCGGCTACACCTTC. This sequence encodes CASSLRTGGYTF.

The CDR3 DNA reads as TGTGCCAGCAGCCAACTCTCCGGGACGCCAAGGAACACCGGGGAGCTGTTTTTT. This translates into CASSQLSGTPRNTGELFF. This rearrangement joins TRBV3-1 (or the pseudogene TRBV3-2) to TRBJ2-2; D could derive from TRBD1 or TRBD2 (5 bases each). Germline assignment: CDR1 LGHDT and CDR2 YNNKEL (reference sequence). The CDR3 runs to 18 residues. V was cut by 2 bases and J by 1 base, with 17 bases left in between.

CDR3 bases: TGTGCCGGTCTCGGGGGAAATGGCTACACCTTC. This codes for CAGLGGNGYTF. The chain carries TRBV30 and TRBJ1-2; the D gene is possibly TRBD1 (5 bases). Trimming took off 8 bases at V and 6 bases at J, with 13 bases between the two ends. CDR1 is GTSNPN, CDR2 SVGIG, per germline (reference sequence). This CDR3 is 11 amino acids long.

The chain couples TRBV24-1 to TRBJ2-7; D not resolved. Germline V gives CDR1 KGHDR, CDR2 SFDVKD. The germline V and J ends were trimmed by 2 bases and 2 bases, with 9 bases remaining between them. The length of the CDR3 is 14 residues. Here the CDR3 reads CATSDYDRTYEQYF. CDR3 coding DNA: TGTGCCACCAGTGATTATGACCGAACCTACGAGCAGTACTTC.

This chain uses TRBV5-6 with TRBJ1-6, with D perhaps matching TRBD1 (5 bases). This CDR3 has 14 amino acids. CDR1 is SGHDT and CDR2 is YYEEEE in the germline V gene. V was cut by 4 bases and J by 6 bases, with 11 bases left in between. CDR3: CASSPRGTNSPLHF. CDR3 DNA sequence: TGTGCCAGCAGCCCTAGAGGGACTAATTCACCCCTCCACTTT.